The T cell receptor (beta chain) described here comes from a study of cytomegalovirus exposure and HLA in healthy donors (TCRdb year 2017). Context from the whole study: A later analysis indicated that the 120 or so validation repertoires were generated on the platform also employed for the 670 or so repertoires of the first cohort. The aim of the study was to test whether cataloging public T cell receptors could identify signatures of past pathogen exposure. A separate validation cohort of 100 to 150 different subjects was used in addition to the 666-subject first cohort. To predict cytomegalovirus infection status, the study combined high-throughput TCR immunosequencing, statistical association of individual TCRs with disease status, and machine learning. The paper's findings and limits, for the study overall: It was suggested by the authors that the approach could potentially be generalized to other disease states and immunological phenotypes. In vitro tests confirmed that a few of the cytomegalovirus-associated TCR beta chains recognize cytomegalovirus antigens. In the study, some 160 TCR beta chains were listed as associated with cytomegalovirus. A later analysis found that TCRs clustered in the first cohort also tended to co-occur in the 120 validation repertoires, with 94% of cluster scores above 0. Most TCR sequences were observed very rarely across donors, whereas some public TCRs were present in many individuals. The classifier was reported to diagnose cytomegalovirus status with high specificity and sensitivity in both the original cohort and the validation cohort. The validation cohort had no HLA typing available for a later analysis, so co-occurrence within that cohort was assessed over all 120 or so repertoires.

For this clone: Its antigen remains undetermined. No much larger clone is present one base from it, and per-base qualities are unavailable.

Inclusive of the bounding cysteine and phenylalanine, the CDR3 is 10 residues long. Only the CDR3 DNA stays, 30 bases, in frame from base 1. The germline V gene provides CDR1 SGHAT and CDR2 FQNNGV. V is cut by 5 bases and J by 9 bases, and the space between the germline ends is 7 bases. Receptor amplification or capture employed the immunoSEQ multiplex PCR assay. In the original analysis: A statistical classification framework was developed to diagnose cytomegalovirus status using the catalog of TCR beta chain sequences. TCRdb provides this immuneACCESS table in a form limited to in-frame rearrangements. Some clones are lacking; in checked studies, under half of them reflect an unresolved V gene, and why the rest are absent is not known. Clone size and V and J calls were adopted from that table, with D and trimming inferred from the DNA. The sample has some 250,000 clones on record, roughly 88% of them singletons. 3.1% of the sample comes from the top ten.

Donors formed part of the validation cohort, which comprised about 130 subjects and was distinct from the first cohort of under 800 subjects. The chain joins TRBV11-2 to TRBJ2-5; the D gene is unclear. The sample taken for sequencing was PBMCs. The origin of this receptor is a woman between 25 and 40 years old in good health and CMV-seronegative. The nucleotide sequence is TGTGCCAGCAGCGATGGACCCCAGTACTTC. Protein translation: CASSDGPQYF. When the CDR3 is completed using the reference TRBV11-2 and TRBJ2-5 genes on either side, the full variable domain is EAGVAQSPRYKIIEKRQSVAFWCNPISGHATLYWYQQILGQGPKLLIQFQNNGVVDDSQLPKDRFSAERLKGVDSTLKIQPAKLEDSAVYLCASSDGPQYFGPGTRLLVL.